This T cell receptor (beta chain) derives from a study of blood T cell repertoires in COVID-19. Overall study context: Italy, Spain and the United States were the sources of the convalescent and acute COVID-19 samples. From T cells, B-cell-depleted T cells, or PBMCs came the material, which was cDNA or gDNA.

The CDR3 extends over 14 amino acids. Germline-derived CDR1 and CDR2 are MGHRA and YSYEKL. V was clipped by 1 base and J by 4 bases, with 10 bases between them. Authors' analysis steps: It was from reference gene primer amplification that nucleated cell counts were estimated. Measured with immunoSEQ multiplex PCR; TCRdb has only the in-frame clones, and not every one. For V, J and clone size, that table is used; D and trimming come from the DNA. The sample yields about 160,000 clones, approximately 91% seen once. This sequence was found in a man aged 18 to 30 with acute or convalescent COVID-19. The chain has TRBV4-1 and TRBJ1-1; no clear D gene. The sequencing input was peripheral blood. For the CDR3, the DNA is TGCGCCAGCAGCCAAGCATCACGGGGCACTGAAGCTTTCTTT. Its protein product is CASSQASRGTEAFF.